The source of this T cell receptor (beta chain) is a study of T cells in Graves' hyperthyroidism and ophthalmopathy. Amplified regions were TCR beta CDR3 sequences from RNA transcripts. RT-PCR in the first round (using the HTBI primer set) targeted the TCR CDR3. One entry per CDR3 protein, called by TCRdb with MiXCR from the multiplex PCR reads. The sample shows roughly 570,000 distinct CDR3 sequences, about 43% of them seen only once. The CDR3 is 12 residues long. Germline values: CDR1 SQVTM, CDR2 ANQGSEA. After removal of 7 bases from V and 3 bases from J, the junction contained 4 bases not matched to a gene. On this clonotype itself: Its target is unknown.

Study-level results: From stable hyperthyroidism, ophthalmopathy was set apart by a 13 V-J model. Ophthalmopathy was identified by the model a median around 6.3 months ahead of onset.

The rearrangement joins TRBV29-1 to TRBJ2-7, with 9 bases identical to TRBD2. The TCR comes from an adult woman with Graves' disease, either hyperthyroidism or ophthalmopathy (not recorded which). The sample was peripheral blood or thyroid tissue (not recorded which). The CDR3 is CSASGTRYEQYF. The CDR3 DNA reads as TGCAGCGCTAGCGGGACACGCTACGAGCAGTACTTC.